This T cell receptor beta chain was recovered during a study of shared clonotypes between healthy human individuals. Data came from immunoSEQ multiplex PCR; TCRdb stores just in-frame clones and leaves some out. The sample shows a few million clones, approximately 92% of them seen only once. The naive CD8 fraction comprised CD45RO-negative cells positively selected for CCR7 and excluded terminally differentiated effector memory CD45RA+ cells. Study-wide points: The generation probabilities recorded for non-shared clonotypes fell below those of clonotypes shared by all four donors.

Notes on this clone: Its antigen remains unidentified. The same CDR3 is also encoded by other DNA sequences in this sample.

Trimming removed 3 bases from V and 7 bases from J; junction bases left unmatched: 15. The germline gives CDR1 SQVTM, CDR2 ANQGSEA. The CDR3 sequence is 16 residues long. Sequencing was carried out using naive CD8+ T cells from PBMCs. This clonotype was obtained from a man aged 18-30 years in good health. Some clones in this sample may be carry-over from other donors' samples. V gene TRBV29-1 combines with J gene TRBJ2-7; 10 bases are a match to TRBD2. The CDR3 region is CSVEEDPLAGAIEQYF. The CDR3 DNA is TGCAGCGTTGAGGAGGACCCGCTAGCGGGAGCGATAGAGCAGTACTTC.